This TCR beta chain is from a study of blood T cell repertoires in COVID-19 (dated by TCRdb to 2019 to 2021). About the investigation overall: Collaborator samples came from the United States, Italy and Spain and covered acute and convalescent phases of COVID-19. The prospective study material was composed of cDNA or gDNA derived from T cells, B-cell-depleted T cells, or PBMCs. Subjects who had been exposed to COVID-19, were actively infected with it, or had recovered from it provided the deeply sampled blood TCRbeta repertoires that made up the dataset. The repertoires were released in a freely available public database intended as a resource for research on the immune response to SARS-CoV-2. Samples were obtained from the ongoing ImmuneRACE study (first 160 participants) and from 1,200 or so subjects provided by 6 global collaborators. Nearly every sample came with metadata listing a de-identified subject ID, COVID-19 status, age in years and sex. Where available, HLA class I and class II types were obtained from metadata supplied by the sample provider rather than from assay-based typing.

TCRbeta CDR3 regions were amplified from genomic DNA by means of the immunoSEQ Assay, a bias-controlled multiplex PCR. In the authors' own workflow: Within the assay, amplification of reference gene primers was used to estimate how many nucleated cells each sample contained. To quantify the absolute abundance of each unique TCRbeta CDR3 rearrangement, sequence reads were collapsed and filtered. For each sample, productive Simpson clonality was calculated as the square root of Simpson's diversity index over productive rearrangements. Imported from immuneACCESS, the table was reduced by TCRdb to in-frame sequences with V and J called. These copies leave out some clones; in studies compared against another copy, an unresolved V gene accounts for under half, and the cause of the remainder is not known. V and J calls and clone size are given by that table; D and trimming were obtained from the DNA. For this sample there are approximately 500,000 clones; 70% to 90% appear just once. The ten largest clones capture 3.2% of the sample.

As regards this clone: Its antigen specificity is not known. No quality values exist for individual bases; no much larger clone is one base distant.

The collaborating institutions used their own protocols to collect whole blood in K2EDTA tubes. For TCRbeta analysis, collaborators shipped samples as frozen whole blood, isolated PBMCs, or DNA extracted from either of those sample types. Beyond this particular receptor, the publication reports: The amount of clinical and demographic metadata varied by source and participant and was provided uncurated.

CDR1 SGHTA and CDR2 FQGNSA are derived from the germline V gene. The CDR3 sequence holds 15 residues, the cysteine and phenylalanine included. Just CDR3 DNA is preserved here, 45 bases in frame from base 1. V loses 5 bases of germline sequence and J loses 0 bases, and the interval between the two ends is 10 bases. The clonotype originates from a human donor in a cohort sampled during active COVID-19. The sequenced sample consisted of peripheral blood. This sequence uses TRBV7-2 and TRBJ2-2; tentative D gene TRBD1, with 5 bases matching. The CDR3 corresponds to CASSPLTANTGELFF. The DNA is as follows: TGTGCCAGCAGCCCACTGACAGCGAACACCGGGGAGCTGTTTTTT. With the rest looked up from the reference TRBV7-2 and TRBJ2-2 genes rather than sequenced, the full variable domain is GAGVSQSPSNKVTEKGKDVELRCDPISGHTALYWYRQSLGQGLEFLIYFQGNSAPDKSGLPSDRFSAERTGGSVSTLTIQRTQQEDSAVYLCASSPLTANTGELFFGEGSRLTVL.